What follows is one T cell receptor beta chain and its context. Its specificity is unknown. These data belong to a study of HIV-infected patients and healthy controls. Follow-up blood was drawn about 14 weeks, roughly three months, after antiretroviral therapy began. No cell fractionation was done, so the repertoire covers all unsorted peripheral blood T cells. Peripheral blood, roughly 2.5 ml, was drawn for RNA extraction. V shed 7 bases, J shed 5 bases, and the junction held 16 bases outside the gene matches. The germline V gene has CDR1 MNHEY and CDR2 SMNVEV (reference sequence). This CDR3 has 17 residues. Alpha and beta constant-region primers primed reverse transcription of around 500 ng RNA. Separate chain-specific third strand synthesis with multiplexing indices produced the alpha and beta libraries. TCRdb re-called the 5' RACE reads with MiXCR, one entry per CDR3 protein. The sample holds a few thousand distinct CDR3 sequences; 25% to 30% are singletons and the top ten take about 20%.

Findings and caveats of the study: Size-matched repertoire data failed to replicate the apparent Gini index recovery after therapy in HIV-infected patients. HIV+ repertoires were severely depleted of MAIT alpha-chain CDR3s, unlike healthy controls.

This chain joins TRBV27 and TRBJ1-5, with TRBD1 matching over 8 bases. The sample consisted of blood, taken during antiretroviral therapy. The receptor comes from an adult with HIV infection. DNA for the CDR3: TGTGCCAGCACCCCGGGCCGGGGCAGGGGGCATGATCAGCCCCAGCATTTT. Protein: CASTPGRGRGHDQPQHF.